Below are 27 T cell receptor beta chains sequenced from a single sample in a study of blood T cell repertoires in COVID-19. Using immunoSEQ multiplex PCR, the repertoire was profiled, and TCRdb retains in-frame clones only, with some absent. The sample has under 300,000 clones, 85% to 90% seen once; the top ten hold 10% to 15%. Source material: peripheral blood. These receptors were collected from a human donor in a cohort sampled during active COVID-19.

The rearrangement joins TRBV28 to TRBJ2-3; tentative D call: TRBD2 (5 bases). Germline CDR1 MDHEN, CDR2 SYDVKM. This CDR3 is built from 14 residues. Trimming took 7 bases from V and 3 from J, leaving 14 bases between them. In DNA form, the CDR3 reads TGTGCCAGCATTGAGGGAGTTAGGACAGATACGCAGTATTTT. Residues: CASIEGVRTDTQYF.

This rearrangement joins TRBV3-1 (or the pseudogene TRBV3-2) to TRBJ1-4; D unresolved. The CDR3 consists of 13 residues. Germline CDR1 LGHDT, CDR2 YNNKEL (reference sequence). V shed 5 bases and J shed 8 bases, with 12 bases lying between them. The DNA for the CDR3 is TGTGCCAGCAGCTCTCGGGGAGGCGAAAAACTGTTTTTT. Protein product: CASSSRGGEKLFF.

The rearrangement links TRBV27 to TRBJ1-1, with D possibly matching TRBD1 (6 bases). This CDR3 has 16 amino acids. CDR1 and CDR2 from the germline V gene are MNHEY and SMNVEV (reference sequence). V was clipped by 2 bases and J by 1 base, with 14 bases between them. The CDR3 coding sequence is TGTGCCAGCAGTTTAGGGACATCTTTGAGGAACACTGAAGCTTTCTTT. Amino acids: CASSLGTSLRNTEAFF.

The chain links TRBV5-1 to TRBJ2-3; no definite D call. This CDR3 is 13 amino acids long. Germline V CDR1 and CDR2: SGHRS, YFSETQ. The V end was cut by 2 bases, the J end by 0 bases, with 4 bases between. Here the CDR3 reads CASSFGSTDTQYF. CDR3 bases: TGCGCCAGCAGCTTCGGGAGCACAGATACGCAGTATTTT.

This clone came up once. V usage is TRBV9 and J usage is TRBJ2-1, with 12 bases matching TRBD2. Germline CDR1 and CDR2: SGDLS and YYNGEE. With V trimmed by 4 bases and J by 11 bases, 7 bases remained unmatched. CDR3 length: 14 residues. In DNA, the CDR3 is TGTGCCAGCAGCCCTGAAACTAGCGGGGGGCAGCAGTTCTTC. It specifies CASSPETSGGQQFF.

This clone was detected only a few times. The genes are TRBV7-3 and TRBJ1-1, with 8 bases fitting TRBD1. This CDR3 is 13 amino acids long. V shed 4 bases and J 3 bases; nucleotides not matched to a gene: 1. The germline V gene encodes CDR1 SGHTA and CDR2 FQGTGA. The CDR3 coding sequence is TGTGCCAGCAGCTCGGACAGGGACACTGAAGCTTTCTTT. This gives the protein CASSSDRDTEAFF. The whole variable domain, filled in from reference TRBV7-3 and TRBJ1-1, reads GAGVSQTPSNKVTEKGKYVELRCDPISGHTALYWYRQSLGQGPEFLIYFQGTGAADDSGLPNDRFFAVRPEGSVSTLKIQRTERGDSAVYLCASSSDRDTEAFFGQGTRLTVV.

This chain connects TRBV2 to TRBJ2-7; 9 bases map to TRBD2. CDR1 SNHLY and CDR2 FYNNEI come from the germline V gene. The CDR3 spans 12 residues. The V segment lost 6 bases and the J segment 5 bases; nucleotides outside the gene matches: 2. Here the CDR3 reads CASRGLADEQYF. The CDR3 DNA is TGTGCCAGCAGGGGACTAGCCGACGAGCAGTACTTC.

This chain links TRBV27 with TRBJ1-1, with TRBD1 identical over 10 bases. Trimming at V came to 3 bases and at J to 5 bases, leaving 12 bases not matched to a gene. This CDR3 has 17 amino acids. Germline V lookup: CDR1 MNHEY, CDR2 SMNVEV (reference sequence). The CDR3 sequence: CASSLRIDRGQMTEAFF. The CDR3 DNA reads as TGTGCCAGCAGTTTGAGGATTGACAGGGGGCAGATGACTGAAGCTTTCTTT.

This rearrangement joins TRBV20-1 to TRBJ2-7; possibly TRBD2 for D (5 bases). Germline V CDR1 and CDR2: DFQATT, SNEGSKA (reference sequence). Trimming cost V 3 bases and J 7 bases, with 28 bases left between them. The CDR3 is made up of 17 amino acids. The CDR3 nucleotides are TGCAGTGCTAGTTCCCGGGTCGGGAACATCTTCTTACGAGAGCAGTACTTC. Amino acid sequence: CSASSRVGNIFLREQYF.

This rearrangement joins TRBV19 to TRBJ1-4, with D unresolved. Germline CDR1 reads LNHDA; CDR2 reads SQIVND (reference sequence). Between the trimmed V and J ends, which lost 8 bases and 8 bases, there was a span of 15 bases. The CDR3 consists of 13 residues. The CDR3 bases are TGTGCCAGTCAGCGCAACTCGCAAGAAAAACTGTTTTTT. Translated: CASQRNSQEKLFF. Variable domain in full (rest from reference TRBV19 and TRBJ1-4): DGGITQSPKYLFRKEGQNVTLSCEQNLNHDAMYWYRQDPGQGLRLIYYSQIVNDFQKGDIAEGYSVSREKKESFPLTVTSAQKNPTAFYLCASQRNSQEKLFFGSGTQLSVL.

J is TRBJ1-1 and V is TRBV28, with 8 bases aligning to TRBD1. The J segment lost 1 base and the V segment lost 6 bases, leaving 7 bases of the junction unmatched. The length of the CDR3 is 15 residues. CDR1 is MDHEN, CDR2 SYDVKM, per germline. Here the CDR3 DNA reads TGTGCCAGCAGAAACAGGGGGAGCACGAACACTGAAGCTTTCTTT. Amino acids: CASRNRGSTNTEAFF.

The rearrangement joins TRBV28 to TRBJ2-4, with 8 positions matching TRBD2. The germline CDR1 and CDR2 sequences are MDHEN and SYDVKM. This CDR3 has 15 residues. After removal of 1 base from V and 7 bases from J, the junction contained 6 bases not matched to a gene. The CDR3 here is CASSLFGTRSNIQYF. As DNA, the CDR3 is TGTGCCAGCAGTTTATTTGGGACTAGGTCGAACATTCAGTACTTC.

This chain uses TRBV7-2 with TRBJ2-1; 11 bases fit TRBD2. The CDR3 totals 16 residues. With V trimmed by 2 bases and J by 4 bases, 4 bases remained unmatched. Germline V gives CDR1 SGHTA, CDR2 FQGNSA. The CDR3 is CASSLTSGRSYNEQFF. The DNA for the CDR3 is TGTGCCAGCAGCTTAACTAGCGGGAGATCTTACAATGAGCAGTTCTTC.

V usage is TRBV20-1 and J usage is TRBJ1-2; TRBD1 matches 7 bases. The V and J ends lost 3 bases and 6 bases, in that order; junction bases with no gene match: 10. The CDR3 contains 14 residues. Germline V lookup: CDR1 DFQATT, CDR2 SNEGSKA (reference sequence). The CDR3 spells CSASEMDRIDGYTF. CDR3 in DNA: TGCAGTGCTAGTGAAATGGACAGGATAGATGGCTACACCTTC.

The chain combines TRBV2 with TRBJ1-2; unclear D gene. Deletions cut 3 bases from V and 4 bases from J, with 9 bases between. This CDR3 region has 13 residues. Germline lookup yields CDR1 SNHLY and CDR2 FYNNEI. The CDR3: CASSDGAGYGYTF. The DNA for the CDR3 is TGTGCCAGCAGTGATGGCGCAGGCTATGGCTACACCTTC.

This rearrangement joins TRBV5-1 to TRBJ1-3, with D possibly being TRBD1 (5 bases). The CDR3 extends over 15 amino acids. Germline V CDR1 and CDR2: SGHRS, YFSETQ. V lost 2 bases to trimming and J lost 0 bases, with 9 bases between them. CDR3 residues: CASSFIGDSGNTIYF. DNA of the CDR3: TGCGCCAGCAGCTTTATAGGGGACTCTGGAAACACCATATATTTT.

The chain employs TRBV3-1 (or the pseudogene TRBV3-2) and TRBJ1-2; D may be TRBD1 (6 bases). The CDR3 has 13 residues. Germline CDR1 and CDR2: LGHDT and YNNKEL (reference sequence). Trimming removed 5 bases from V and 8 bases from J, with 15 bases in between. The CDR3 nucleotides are TGTGCCAGCAGCAACGACAGGTTGGGCGGCTACACCTTC. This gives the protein CASSNDRLGGYTF.

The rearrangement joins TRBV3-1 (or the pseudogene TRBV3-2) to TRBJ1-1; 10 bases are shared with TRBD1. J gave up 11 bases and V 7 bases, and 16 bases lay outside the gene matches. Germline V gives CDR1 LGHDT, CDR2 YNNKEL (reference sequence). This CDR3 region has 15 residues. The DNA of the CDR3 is TGTGCCAGCACCTATCGGGACAGGGGAATATATGGGGCTTTCTTT. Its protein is CASTYRDRGIYGAFF.

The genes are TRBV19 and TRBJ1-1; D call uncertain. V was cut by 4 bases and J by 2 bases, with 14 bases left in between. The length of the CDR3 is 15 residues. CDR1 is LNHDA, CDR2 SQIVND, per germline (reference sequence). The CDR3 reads CASSNRPGINTEAFF. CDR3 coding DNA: TGTGCCAGTAGTAACCGCCCCGGGATAAACACTGAAGCTTTCTTT.

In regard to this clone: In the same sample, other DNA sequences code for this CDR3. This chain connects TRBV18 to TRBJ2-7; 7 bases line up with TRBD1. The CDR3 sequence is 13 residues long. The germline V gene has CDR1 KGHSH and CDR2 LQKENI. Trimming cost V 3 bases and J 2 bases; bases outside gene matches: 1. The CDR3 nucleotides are TGTGCCAGCTCACCGACAGGGACCTACGAGCAGTACTTC. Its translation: CASSPTGTYEQYF.

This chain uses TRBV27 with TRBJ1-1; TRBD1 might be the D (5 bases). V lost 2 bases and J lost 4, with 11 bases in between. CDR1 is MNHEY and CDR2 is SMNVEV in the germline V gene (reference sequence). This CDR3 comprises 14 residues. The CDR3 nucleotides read TGTGCCAGCAGTTTAGGGGGGTTTGGCACTGAAGCTTTCTTT. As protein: CASSLGGFGTEAFF.

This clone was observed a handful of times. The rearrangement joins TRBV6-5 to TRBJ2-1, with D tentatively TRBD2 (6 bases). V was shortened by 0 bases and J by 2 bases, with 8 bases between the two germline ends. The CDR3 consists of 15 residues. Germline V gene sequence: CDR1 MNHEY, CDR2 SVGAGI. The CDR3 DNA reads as TGTGCCAGCAGTTACTCCGGGAGCACCTACAATGAGCAGTTCTTC. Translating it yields CASSYSGSTYNEQFF.

The CDR3: CASSPRRQGRGNQPQHF. The CDR3 DNA is TGTGCCAGCAGTCCCCGCCGACAGGGAAGGGGCAATCAGCCCCAGCATTTT. The rearrangement links TRBV28 to TRBJ1-5, with 7 bases aligning to TRBD1. V trimming: 5 bases; J trimming: 2 bases; junction bases outside the gene matches: 12. Germline V gene sequence: CDR1 MDHEN, CDR2 SYDVKM. The CDR3 sequence is 17 residues long. The complete variable domain, with remaining parts taken from reference TRBV28 and TRBJ1-5, reads DVKVTQSSRYLVKRTGEKVFLECVQDMDHENMFWYRQDPGLGLRLIYFSYDVKMKEKGDIPEGYSVSREKKERFSLILESASTNQTSMYLCASSPRRQGRGNQPQHFGDGTRLSIL.

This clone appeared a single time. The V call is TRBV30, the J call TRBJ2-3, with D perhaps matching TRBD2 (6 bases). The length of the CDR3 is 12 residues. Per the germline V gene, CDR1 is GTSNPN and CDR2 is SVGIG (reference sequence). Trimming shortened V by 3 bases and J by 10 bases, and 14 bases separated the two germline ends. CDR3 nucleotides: TGTGCCTGGAGATCGGGGGAGAAGGCGCAGTATTTT. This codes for CAWRSGEKAQYF.

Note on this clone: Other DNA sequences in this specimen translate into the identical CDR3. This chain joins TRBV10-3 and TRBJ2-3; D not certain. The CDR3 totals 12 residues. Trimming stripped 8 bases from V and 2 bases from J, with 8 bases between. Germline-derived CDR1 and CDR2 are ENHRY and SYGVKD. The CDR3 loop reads CAISDSTDTQYF. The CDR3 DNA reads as TGTGCCATCTCAGACTCCACAGATACGCAGTATTTT.

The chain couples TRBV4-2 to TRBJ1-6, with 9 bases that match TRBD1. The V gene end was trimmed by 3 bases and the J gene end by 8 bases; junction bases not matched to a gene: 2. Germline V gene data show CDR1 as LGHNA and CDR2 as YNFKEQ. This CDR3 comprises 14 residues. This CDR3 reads CASSQGDRDSPLHF. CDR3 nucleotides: TGTGCCAGCAGCCAGGGGGACAGGGATTCACCCCTCCACTTT.

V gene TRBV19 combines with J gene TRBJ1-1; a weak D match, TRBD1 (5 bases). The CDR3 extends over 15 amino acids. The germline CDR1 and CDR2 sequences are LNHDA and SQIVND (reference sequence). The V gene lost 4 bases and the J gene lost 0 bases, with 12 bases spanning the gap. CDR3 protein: CASSRGGGMNTEAFF. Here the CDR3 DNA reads TGTGCCAGTAGTAGGGGGGGTGGTATGAACACTGAAGCTTTCTTT.